The next 24 T cell receptor beta chains were all read from a single sample in a study of long-term antiretroviral therapy in people with HIV. A v3.0 immunoSEQ assay was performed at survey level. Sequenced by immunoSEQ multiplex PCR; TCRdb stores in-frame clones only, minus some. The table has about 20,000 clones, roughly 80% seen once. This specimen was unsorted PBMCs, taken 0.2 years after starting antiretroviral therapy. Source of these receptors: a woman aged 40 to 49 with HIV.

The V call is TRBV18, the J call TRBJ2-7, with a tentative D call TRBD2 (6 bases). Germline V gives CDR1 KGHSH, CDR2 LQKENI. CDR3 size: 15 residues. Trimming took off 4 bases at V and 0 bases at J, with 13 bases between the two ends. The chain's CDR3 is CASSRDLVSSYEQYF. The CDR3 DNA follows: TGTGCCAGCTCACGGGACTTAGTTAGCTCCTACGAGCAGTACTTC.

The rearrangement uses TRBV2 and TRBJ2-2; TRBD2 matches 9 bases. Trimming at V came to 6 bases and at J to 4 bases, leaving 6 bases not matched to a gene. Per germline, CDR1 SNHLY and CDR2 FYNNEI. The CDR3 has 15 residues. CDR3 in amino acids: CASRWRGGITGELFF. As DNA, the CDR3 is TGTGCCAGCAGGTGGCGGGGGGGAATCACCGGGGAGCTGTTTTTT.

The chain has TRBV5-4 and TRBJ2-4; the D is unclear. The CDR3 consists of 15 residues. The V gene lost 0 bases and the J gene lost 0 bases, with 7 bases spanning the gap. Germline assignment: CDR1 SGHNT and CDR2 YYREEE (reference sequence). The CDR3 nucleotides read TGTGCCAGCAGCTTGGCAGGCAAAGCCAAAAACATTCAGTACTTC. Translated: CASSLAGKAKNIQYF.

CDR3 amino acids: CASSLESNEQFF. CDR3 sequence (DNA): TGTGCCAGCAGCTTAGAAAGCAATGAGCAGTTCTTC. The chain employs TRBV11-3 and TRBJ2-1; D not resolved. The CDR3 runs to 12 residues. The V end lost 0 bases, the J end lost 6 bases, and 3 bases lay between the germline ends. CDR1 SGHNT and CDR2 YENEEA come from the germline V gene.

The V call is TRBV2, the J call TRBJ2-3, with D maybe TRBD1 (5 bases). V lost 5 bases to trimming and J lost 5 bases, with 11 bases between them. Germline V lookup: CDR1 SNHLY, CDR2 FYNNEI. The CDR3 sequence is 13 residues long. The CDR3 reads CASSSGPGDTQYF. In nucleotides, the CDR3 is TGTGCCAGCAGTTCAGGGCCGGGAGATACGCAGTATTTT. Full variable domain (missing parts from reference TRBV2 and TRBJ2-3): EPEVTQTPSHQVTQMGQEVILRCVPISNHLYFYWYRQILGQKVEFLVSFYNNEISEKSEIFDDQFSVERPDGSNFTLKIRSTKLEDSAMYFCASSSGPGDTQYFGPGTRLTVL.

The chain carries TRBV9 and TRBJ2-3, with a tentative D call TRBD1 (6 bases). CDR3 length: 13 residues. V dropped 5 bases and J dropped 4 bases, with 11 bases sitting between them. The germline V gene has CDR1 SGDLS and CDR2 YYNGEE. The CDR3 region is CASSFKGADTQYF. In DNA, the CDR3 is TGTGCCAGCAGTTTTAAGGGGGCAGATACGCAGTATTTT.

The chain recombines TRBV6-6 with TRBJ2-1, with TRBD1 matching over 8 bases. The CDR3 extends over 16 amino acids. Germline-derived CDR1 and CDR2 are MNHNY and SVGAGI (reference sequence). Trimming took 3 bases from V and 6 from J; bases not matched to a gene: 10. The CDR3 nucleotides read TGTGCCAGCAGTTATGCCGGGACAGGTCCTCTCAATGAGCAGTTCTTC. Amino acid sequence: CASSYAGTGPLNEQFF.

In DNA form, the CDR3 reads TGTGCCAGCAGCCAAGATCTTGGAGGGTTCGAAAAACTGTTTTTT. It specifies CASSQDLGGFEKLFF. V and J are TRBV4-2 and TRBJ1-4; D not certain. V lost 0 bases, J lost 8 bases, and 13 bases lay in between. The CDR3 extends over 15 amino acids. CDR1 LGHNA and CDR2 YNFKEQ come from the germline V gene.

V is TRBV5-6 and J is TRBJ1-2; D call uncertain. Germline CDR1 SGHDT, CDR2 YYEEEE. The CDR3 runs 16 residues. The V gene lost 4 bases and the J gene lost 5 bases, with 21 bases spanning the gap. CDR3 sequence: CASSQLYSNIIYGYTF. CDR3 DNA: TGTGCCAGCAGCCAACTATACTCCAATATCATATATGGCTACACCTTC.

This sequence joins TRBV11-3 and TRBJ1-4, with D possibly being TRBD1 (6 bases). Per the germline V gene, CDR1 is SGHNT and CDR2 is YENEEA. This CDR3 is built from 15 residues. Trimming shortened V by 1 base and J by 7 bases, and 13 bases separated the two germline ends. The CDR3 sequence is CASSLAGGAGEKLFF. CDR3 nucleotide sequence: TGTGCCAGCAGCTTAGCGGGGGGCGCGGGTGAAAAACTGTTTTTT. Filled out from reference TRBV11-3 and TRBJ1-4, the complete variable domain reads EAGVVQSPRYKIIEKKQPVAFWCNPISGHNTLYWYLQNLGQGPELLIRYENEEAVDDSQLPKDRFSAERLKGVDSTLKIQPAELGDSAVYLCASSLAGGAGEKLFFGSGTQLSVL.

The chain uses TRBV7-8 and TRBJ1-2; the D gene is possibly TRBD1 (6 bases). V lost 1 base and J 2 bases, leaving 8 bases between the germline ends. Germline V gene sequence: CDR1 SGHVS, CDR2 FQNEAQ. The CDR3 length is 14 residues. For the CDR3, the DNA is TGTGCCAGCAGCTTAGAAACAGGGAACTATGGCTACACCTTC. It codes for CASSLETGNYGYTF.

This clone has just one count. The chain combines TRBV11-3 with TRBJ1-1; D remains unclear. Deletions cut 1 base from V and 1 base from J, with 7 bases between. This CDR3 has 14 amino acids. Germline V gene sequence: CDR1 SGHNT, CDR2 YENEEA. The CDR3 DNA is TGTGCCAGCAGCTTAGGTGGTGCGAACACTGAAGCTTTCTTT. Translation: CASSLGGANTEAFF.

The rearrangement joins TRBV7-8 to TRBJ2-7, with D hard to call. CDR3 size: 15 residues. CDR1 is SGHVS and CDR2 is FQNEAQ in the germline V gene. V was trimmed by 1 base and J by 2 bases, leaving 12 bases between them. This chain's CDR3 is CASSLVVNIPYEQYF. DNA of the CDR3: TGTGCCAGCAGCTTAGTCGTAAATATTCCCTACGAGCAGTACTTC.

This clone was seen a handful of times. The rearrangement joins TRBV10-2 to TRBJ2-7; TRBD2 agrees at 13 bases. This CDR3 region has 15 residues. V dropped 7 bases and J dropped 2; count of bases not matched to a gene: 5. The germline V gene encodes CDR1 WSHSY and CDR2 SAAADI. The CDR3 DNA follows: TGCGCCAGCACCCCGGGACTAGCGGGGCCCTACGAGCAGTACTTC. Translation gives CASTPGLAGPYEQYF.

The J gene is TRBJ2-1, the V gene TRBV5-1, with D unclear. Trimming took off 3 bases at V and 0 bases at J, with 16 bases between the two ends. The CDR3 has 17 residues. Germline V lookup: CDR1 SGHRS, CDR2 YFSETQ. The CDR3 is CASSSATSALSYNEQFF. In DNA, the CDR3 is TGCGCCAGCAGCTCAGCAACGTCGGCCCTCTCCTACAATGAGCAGTTCTTC.

This chain connects TRBV7-6 to TRBJ2-7; 10 bases map to TRBD2. V shed 5 bases and J 0 bases; nucleotides not matched to a gene: 4. The CDR3 contains 15 residues. Germline CDR1 and CDR2: SGHVS and FNYEAQ. Here the CDR3 DNA reads TGTGCCAGCAGCGTAGGGACTAGCGTCTCCTACGAGCAGTACTTC. It encodes CASSVGTSVSYEQYF.

Note on this clone: Relative to the germline gene, one junction end is altered; a read error may explain this. The chain combines TRBV4-2 with TRBJ1-3, with a tentative D call TRBD1 (5 bases). CDR3 length equals 14 residues. Germline values: CDR1 LGHNA, CDR2 YNFKEQ. The CDR3 spells CASSQGVGGNTIYF. CDR3 coding DNA: TGTGCCAGCAGTCAAGGGGTGGGAGGAAACACCATATATTTT.

V is TRBV5-4 and J is TRBJ2-5; D not resolved. Germline V CDR1 and CDR2: SGHNT, YYREEE (reference sequence). The CDR3 totals 15 residues. V was clipped by 1 base and J by 0 bases, with 10 bases between them. The CDR3 DNA reads as TGTGCCAGCAGCTTGACGGCCCCTAACCAAGAGACCCAGTACTTC. Translation: CASSLTAPNQETQYF.

The chain couples TRBV5-1 to TRBJ1-2; 8 nucleotides align to TRBD1. Per germline, CDR1 SGHRS and CDR2 YFSETQ. V trimming: 3 bases; J trimming: 5 bases; junction bases outside the gene matches: 6. The CDR3 runs to 14 residues. The CDR3 DNA reads as TGCGCCAGCAGCTACACAGGGGGTCAGTATGGCTACACCTTC. Translation: CASSYTGGQYGYTF. Complete variable domain (other parts from reference TRBV5-1 and TRBJ1-2): KAGVTQTPRYLIKTRGQQVTLSCSPISGHRSVSWYQQTPGQGLQFLFEYFSETQRNKGNFPGRFSGRQFSNSRSEMNVSTLELGDSALYLCASSYTGGQYGYTFGSGTRLTVV.

This clone was detected only once. The J gene is TRBJ2-3, the V gene TRBV5-4; D remains unclear. V was clipped by 0 bases and J by 2 bases, with 13 bases between them. CDR3 length: 16 residues. The V gene's germline CDR1 is SGHNT and CDR2 YYREEE (reference sequence). CDR3 region: CASSLAEAILTDTQYF. Here the CDR3 DNA reads TGTGCCAGCAGCTTGGCGGAAGCCATACTCACAGATACGCAGTATTTT.

This clone occurred a few times. The V and J genes are TRBV19 and TRBJ1-1; 10 bases agree with TRBD1. This CDR3 comprises 15 residues. The trim removed 3 bases at V and 5 bases at J, leaving 6 bases unmatched. Germline V gives CDR1 LNHDA, CDR2 SQIVND (reference sequence). The CDR3 region has the DNA TGTGCCAGTAGTATGACCGGGACAGGGGTAACTGAAGCTTTCTTT. Encoded protein: CASSMTGTGVTEAFF.

This chain connects TRBV5-6 to TRBJ1-2; 7 bases line up with TRBD1. The germline CDR1 and CDR2 sequences are SGHDT and YYEEEE. Trimming at V came to 3 bases and at J to 5 bases, leaving 10 bases not matched to a gene. The CDR3 is 15 amino acids. The CDR3 DNA sequence: TGTGCCAGCAGCTATGCCGACAGGGAACAATATGGCTACACCTTC. Protein sequence: CASSYADREQYGYTF.

The gene calls are TRBV27 and TRBJ2-2, with TRBD2 matching 7 bases. Germline trimming cut 4 bases from V and 5 bases from J; bases unmatched to any gene: 4. CDR1 and CDR2 (germline): MNHEY, SMNVEV (reference sequence). The CDR3 length is 14 residues. The CDR3 loop reads CASSYAGETGELFF. The CDR3, as DNA: TGTGCCAGCAGTTATGCGGGAGAAACCGGGGAGCTGTTTTTT.

V is TRBV9 and J is TRBJ2-7; no reliable D call. This CDR3 has 16 amino acids. CDR1 and CDR2 (germline): SGDLS, YYNGEE. Trimming removed 0 bases at V and 7 bases at J, with 20 bases between. The CDR3 sequence is CASSVEGWTGAGEQYF. In DNA form, the CDR3 reads TGTGCCAGCAGCGTAGAGGGCTGGACGGGTGCCGGGGAGCAGTACTTC.